Below, 8 T cell receptor beta chains from the same sample are listed, as sequenced in a study of identical twins' blood T cells. Each CDR3 protein gets one entry after TCRdb re-called the 5' RACE reads with MiXCR. The table records hundreds of thousands of distinct CDR3 sequences, 28% of them present only once. What was sequenced was PBMCs. These receptor sequences come from a woman between 18 and 49 years old in good health.

The chain employs TRBV28 and TRBJ1-1; D is uncertain. This CDR3 is 13 amino acids long. The germline CDR1 and CDR2 sequences are MDHEN and SYDVKM. Trimming removed 9 bases at V and 2 bases at J, with 13 bases between. The CDR3 spells CASLVWGNTEAFF. Written as DNA, the CDR3 is TGTGCCAGTTTAGTATGGGGTAACACTGAAGCTTTCTTT.

This clonotype showed up just a few times. The chain is built from TRBV15 and TRBJ1-6, with no clear D. CDR1 is LNHNV and CDR2 is YYDKDF in the germline V gene (reference sequence). There are 14 residues in the CDR3. V lost 0 bases and J 7 bases, leaving 7 bases between the germline ends. CDR3 loop: CATSREQPNSPLHF. The DNA of the CDR3 is TGTGCCACCAGCAGAGAACAGCCCAATTCACCCCTCCACTTT.

V gene TRBV18 combines with J gene TRBJ1-2; D is undetermined. Trimming cost V 3 bases and J 6 bases, with 11 bases left between them. This CDR3 has 13 residues. Per germline, CDR1 KGHSH and CDR2 LQKENI. In nucleotides, the CDR3 is TGTGCCAGCTCACCGACTATCCGGGATGGCTACACCTTC. Its translation: CASSPTIRDGYTF.

The rearrangement uses TRBV29-1 and TRBJ1-1; 7 bases are a match to TRBD1. From germline, CDR1 is SQVTM and CDR2 ANQGSEA. The CDR3 is 14 residues long. The ends lost 5 bases at V and 4 bases at J; junction bases unmatched: 10. CDR3 region: CSVNRGPMSTEAFF. DNA of the CDR3: TGCAGCGTTAACAGGGGACCAATGAGCACTGAAGCTTTCTTT.

This clonotype was detected only a few times. The chain carries TRBV21-1 and TRBJ2-3; the tabulated D call, TRBD2, remains unverified against the DNA. TRBV21-1 constitutes a pseudogene. The CDR3 extends over 18 amino acids. The DNA for the CDR3 is TGTGCCAGCAGCAAAGCCTGGAAGGGTAGCGCGTGCTCAGATACGCAGTATTTT. Translating it yields CASSKAWKGSACSDTQYF.

This clonotype was observed a few times. The chain combines TRBV20-1 with TRBJ2-7; TRBD1 might be the D (6 bases). This CDR3 comprises 13 residues. Trimming pared 5 bases from V and 3 bases from J, leaving 14 bases between. Germline assignment: CDR1 DFQATT and CDR2 SNEGSKA (reference sequence). The CDR3 DNA sequence: TGCAGTGCTTTGGGTCGAGGGGGCTACGAGCAGTACTTC. Its translation is CSALGRGGYEQYF.

V gene TRBV7-8 combines with J gene TRBJ1-3; D possibly corresponds to TRBD1 (6 bases). CDR1 and CDR2 from the germline V gene are SGHVS and FQNEAQ. The CDR3 has 16 amino acids. Trimming removed 1 base at V and 2 bases at J, with 12 bases between. For the CDR3, the DNA is TGTGCCAGCAGCTTAGTTGGGACATCCCCTGGAAACACCATATATTTT. The encoded protein is CASSLVGTSPGNTIYF.

This clonotype was observed at least ten times. The chain recombines TRBV10-3 with TRBJ1-5; 9 bases line up with TRBD1. The CDR3 is 13 amino acids. Germline loops: CDR1 ENHRY, CDR2 SYGVKD. After removal of 8 bases from V and 2 bases from J, the junction contained 1 base not matched to a gene. The CDR3 DNA follows: TGTGCCATCTGGACAGGGGGCAATCAGCCCCAGCATTTT. Translation: CAIWTGGNQPQHF.